Below, 22 T cell receptor beta chains from the same sample are listed, as sequenced in a study of T cells in Graves' hyperthyroidism and ophthalmopathy. Amplification yielded TCR beta CDR3 regions, with RNA transcripts as the source. HTBI primers were employed in a first-round RT-PCR of the TCR CDR3. TCRdb recomputed calls from the multiplex PCR reads with MiXCR, one row per CDR3 protein. The sample records approximately 560,000 distinct CDR3 sequences, approximately 14% being singletons. The sample consisted of blood. The receptors were sampled from a woman between 25 and 40 years old with Graves' hyperthyroidism.

The chain recombines TRBV27 with TRBJ2-1; D unresolved. CDR1 is MNHEY and CDR2 is SMNVEV in the germline V gene (reference sequence). The V gene lost 2 bases and the J gene lost 6 bases, with 17 bases spanning the gap. The CDR3 sequence is 16 residues long. The CDR3 DNA is TGTGCCAGCAGTTTACTCCCGGGCCCCCCTAGCAATGAGCAGTTCTTC. Translating it yields CASSLLPGPPSNEQFF.

This clonotype was found once. The chain links TRBV5-1 to TRBJ2-7, with a tentative D call TRBD1 (8 bases). Germline CDR1 SGHRS, CDR2 YFSETQ. The CDR3 is 17 amino acids. Trimming stripped 6 bases from V and 3 bases from J, with 25 bases between. CDR3 nucleotide sequence: TGCGCCAGCATTGGACTTATTTGGACAGGGACTAACTACGAGCAGTACTTC. Translated, it gives CASIGLIWTGTNYEQYF.

This clonotype was recorded many times. The genes are TRBV7-9 and TRBJ2-1; 11 nucleotides agree with TRBD2. The V gene's germline CDR1 is SEHNR and CDR2 FQNEAQ (reference sequence). V lost 7 bases and J lost 6; bases outside the gene matches: 8. The CDR3 contains 15 residues. In DNA form, the CDR3 reads TGTGCCAGCATCACTAGCGGGAGTATCCGCAATGAGCAGTTCTTC. The encoded protein is CASITSGSIRNEQFF.

V is TRBV28 and J is TRBJ2-5; possibly TRBD1 for D (5 bases). In germline, CDR1 is MDHEN, CDR2 SYDVKM. Trimming took off 8 bases at V and 4 bases at J, with 17 bases between the two ends. The CDR3 contains 14 residues. This CDR3 is CASVSSSRVETQYF. CDR3 nucleotides: TGTGCCAGCGTATCCTCGTCCAGGGTAGAGACCCAGTACTTC.

This clonotype was found a few times. This sequence joins TRBV6-1 and TRBJ1-2, with D unresolved. This CDR3 spans 12 amino acids. CDR1 is MNHNS, CDR2 SASEGT, per germline. The V end lost 4 bases, the J end lost 8 bases, and 11 bases lay between the germline ends. The CDR3 region is CASSGSGRGYTF. DNA for the CDR3: TGTGCCAGCAGTGGATCAGGCCGGGGCTACACCTTC.

This clonotype appeared many times. The gene calls are TRBV20-1 and TRBJ2-3, with 11 positions matching TRBD2. V lost 0 bases to trimming and J lost 0 bases; unmatched junction nucleotides: 11. Per germline, CDR1 DFQATT and CDR2 SNEGSKA (reference sequence). The CDR3 totals 19 residues. The CDR3 DNA reads as TGCAGTGCTAGAGAACCCGGACTAGCGGGCATCAGCAGCACAGATACGCAGTATTTT. It translates to CSAREPGLAGISSTDTQYF.

J is TRBJ1-5 and V is TRBV3-1, with 9 bases fitting TRBD1. Trimming took 9 bases from V and 9 from J; bases not matched to a gene: 6. CDR1 LGHDT and CDR2 YNNKEL come from the germline V gene (reference sequence). This CDR3 is built from 12 residues. DNA of the CDR3: TGTGCCAGTCAACAGGGGGCCGGGCCCCAGCATTTT. It translates to CASQQGAGPQHF.

The V gene is TRBV11-1, the J gene TRBJ2-1, with TRBD1 matching over 9 bases. CDR1 is SGHAT and CDR2 is FQDESV in the germline V gene (reference sequence). V shed 3 bases, J shed 12 bases, and the junction held 12 bases outside the gene matches. This CDR3 is built from 15 residues. The CDR3 region is CASSFPGQGITRQFF. DNA for the CDR3: TGTGCCAGCAGCTTTCCGGGACAGGGTATAACAAGGCAGTTCTTC.

This clonotype was recorded many times. The chain couples TRBV7-9 to TRBJ1-2, with 7 positions matching TRBD1. Germline V gene data show CDR1 as SEHNR and CDR2 as FQNEAQ (reference sequence). V was pared by 3 bases and J by 8 bases, with 12 bases of the junction left unmatched. This CDR3 has 15 residues. The CDR3 protein is CASSLSSRGMEGYTF. Here the CDR3 DNA reads TGTGCCAGCAGCTTGTCGTCCAGGGGGATGGAAGGCTACACCTTC.

This clonotype occurred many times. The chain has TRBV30 and TRBJ2-1, with 7 bases aligning to TRBD2. Looked up from germline, CDR1 is GTSNPN and CDR2 is SVGIG (reference sequence). The trim removed 4 bases at V and 10 bases at J, leaving 7 bases unmatched. CDR3 length: 12 amino acids. In DNA, the CDR3 is TGTGCCTGGAATAAGGTGCGGGAGGAGCAGTTCTTC. Encoded protein: CAWNKVREEQFF.

This clonotype was recorded at least ten times. The J gene is TRBJ2-7, the V gene TRBV2; D possibly corresponds to TRBD1 (5 bases). The CDR3 spans 15 residues. Trimming took 1 base from V and 0 from J, leaving 10 bases between them. Germline CDR1 SNHLY, CDR2 FYNNEI. CDR3 nucleotides: TGTGCCAGCAGTGAAGGGACACCGAGCTCCTACGAGCAGTACTTC. Translation: CASSEGTPSSYEQYF.

This clonotype was seen only a few times. The J gene is TRBJ2-7, the V gene TRBV12-3 or TRBV12-4; TRBD1 matches at 10 bases. The CDR3 extends over 16 amino acids. Trimming at V came to 2 bases and at J to 5 bases, leaving 9 bases not matched to a gene. The CDR3 region is CASSLPPGQGFDEQYF. CDR3 nucleotides: TGTGCCAGCAGTTTACCACCGGGACAGGGGTTCGACGAGCAGTACTTC.

In this sample, this clonotype turned up many times. The CDR3 region has the DNA TGTGCCAGCAGCTTAACGGGACAATACTCTGGAAACACCATATATTTT. Translating it yields CASSLTGQYSGNTIYF. The J gene is TRBJ1-3, the V gene TRBV7-2, with D possibly TRBD1 on 6 matching bases. This CDR3 is built from 16 residues. Deletions cut 2 bases from V and 0 bases from J, with 11 bases between. The V gene's germline CDR1 is SGHTA and CDR2 FQGNSA.

The genes are TRBV25-1 and TRBJ2-2; 12 nucleotides align to TRBD2. This CDR3 spans 16 amino acids. Germline V gives CDR1 MGHDK, CDR2 SYGVNS. Losses at the gene ends were 6 bases for V and 4 bases for J; bases not matched to a gene: 6. CDR3 in amino acids: CASRGLAGDITGELFF. The CDR3 DNA follows: TGTGCCAGCAGGGGACTAGCGGGTGACATCACCGGGGAGCTGTTTTTT.

This clonotype has a count of ten or more. V is TRBV18 and J is TRBJ2-3; D uncertain. V dropped 3 bases and J dropped 0 bases, with 10 bases sitting between them. Germline V gene data show CDR1 as KGHSH and CDR2 as LQKENI. The CDR3 length is 15 residues. In nucleotides, the CDR3 is TGTGCCAGCTCACCTTTCAGCGCTAGCACAGATACGCAGTATTTT. This codes for CASSPFSASTDTQYF.

The chain carries TRBV3-1 and TRBJ2-2, with D tentatively TRBD1 (6 bases). Trimming cost V 6 bases and J 3 bases, with 11 bases left between them. Germline V gene data show CDR1 as LGHDT and CDR2 as YNNKEL (reference sequence). CDR3 size: 14 residues. The CDR3 region has the DNA TGTGCCAGCAGTTACAGGGCCCACACCGGGGAGCTGTTTTTT. It specifies CASSYRAHTGELFF.

The chain joins TRBV29-1 to TRBJ1-2, with no clear D. Trimming removed 3 bases at V and 3 bases at J, with 11 bases between. Germline-derived CDR1 and CDR2 are SQVTM and ANQGSEA. This CDR3 comprises 13 residues. The CDR3: CSVDCLRDYGYTF. CDR3 in DNA: TGCAGCGTTGATTGTCTCAGAGACTATGGCTACACCTTC.

This clonotype came up many times. J is TRBJ2-1 and V is TRBV12-3 or TRBV12-4, with D tentatively TRBD2 (6 bases). This CDR3 comprises 11 residues. V gave up 6 bases and J gave up 9 bases, with 9 bases separating them. CDR3: CASSPRGEQFF. CDR3 bases: TGTGCCAGCAGCCCGCGGGGTGAGCAGTTCTTC.

The sample holds many counts of this clonotype. The chain joins TRBV10-3 to TRBJ1-1; D ambiguous. Germline V gives CDR1 ENHRY, CDR2 SYGVKD. The CDR3 has 14 residues. The ends were cut back, 6 bases at V and 7 bases at J, with 18 bases in the middle. CDR3 sequence: CAISVDQEYGEAFF. As DNA, the CDR3 is TGTGCCATCAGCGTGGACCAGGAGTACGGTGAAGCTTTCTTT.

The chain combines TRBV5-5 with TRBJ1-4; D gene unclear. Germline V CDR1 and CDR2: SGHKS, YYEKEE (reference sequence). V lost 3 bases, J lost 4 bases, and 10 bases lay in between. This CDR3 has 14 amino acids. CDR3 coding DNA: TGTGCCAGCAGCTCGGAGCAGCTTAATGAAAAACTGTTTTTT. Amino acid sequence: CASSSEQLNEKLFF.

The table lists this clonotype with a few counts. The V gene is TRBV5-1, the J gene TRBJ2-3; TRBD1 aligns across 10 bases. CDR1 is SGHRS and CDR2 is YFSETQ in the germline V gene. There are 17 residues in the CDR3. The J segment lost 2 bases and the V segment lost 3 bases, leaving 9 bases of the junction unmatched. The CDR3 region has the DNA TGCGCCAGCAGCTGGATGACAGGGGGCGTAAACACAGATACGCAGTATTTT. This encodes CASSWMTGGVNTDTQYF.

The chain has TRBV5-4 and TRBJ2-3; D uncertain. Looked up from germline, CDR1 is SGHNT and CDR2 is YYREEE (reference sequence). Trimming cost V 1 base and J 3 bases, with 12 bases left between them. The CDR3 totals 15 residues. The CDR3: CASSLSPMGTDTQYF. The CDR3 DNA reads as TGTGCCAGCAGCTTGTCTCCGATGGGGACAGATACGCAGTATTTT.